One and the same sample provided the 25 T cell receptor beta chains below, sequenced in a study of patients and donors after allogeneic stem cell transplantation (TCRdb year 2020). The library was obtained by RT-PCR. Sequencing was carried out with a NextSeq 550. Through fastp at Q25 and MiXCR, TCRdb rebuilt clones from the public reads, retaining in-frame beta chains. Rows merge per CDR3 protein into single entries with the most common DNA and genes. This sample holds about 960,000 distinct CDR3 sequences; more than 15% were observed only once. The ten largest clones take up 6% of the sample. The sequenced sample was blood, either unsorted or a sorted T cell fraction (not recorded which). All receptors derive from a human donor who was either an allogeneic HSCT recipient or a stem cell or donor lymphocyte infusion donor (not recorded which). It is not recorded whose cells these are; they may come from a transplant donor.

This rearrangement joins TRBV20-1 to TRBJ2-1, with D unclear. This CDR3 contains 14 residues. The germline V gene has CDR1 DFQATT and CDR2 SNEGSKA (reference sequence). V lost 1 base and J 5 bases, leaving 12 bases between the germline ends. The CDR3 nucleotides are TGCAGTGCTAGAGGGGCTGTCCGGGACAATGAGCAGTTCTTC. This translates into CSARGAVRDNEQFF.

This clonotype was recorded a few times. The V and J genes are TRBV5-5 and TRBJ2-5, with D tentatively TRBD2 (5 bases). V lost 4 bases and J lost 5, with 12 bases in between. CDR1 is SGHKS, CDR2 YYEKEE, per germline (reference sequence). The CDR3 has 13 residues. The CDR3 DNA is TGTGCCAGCAGCGCGGGCACGTGGGAGACCCAGTACTTC. It codes for CASSAGTWETQYF.

This clonotype was seen a handful of times. V gene TRBV20-1 combines with J gene TRBJ1-4; D remains ambiguous. CDR1 and CDR2 from the germline V gene are DFQATT and SNEGSKA (reference sequence). The CDR3 spans 16 residues. V lost 0 bases and J 8 bases, leaving 19 bases between the germline ends. This chain's CDR3 is CSARDSTSTRGEKLFF. In DNA, the CDR3 is TGCAGTGCTAGAGATTCCACGTCCACCCGAGGGGAAAAACTGTTTTTT.

This clonotype was observed a handful of times. The chain is built from TRBV9 and TRBJ2-3; 12 nucleotides agree with TRBD2. Trimming at V came to 3 bases and at J to 6 bases, leaving 11 bases not matched to a gene. Germline V gene sequence: CDR1 SGDLS, CDR2 YYNGEE. The CDR3 covers 17 residues. The CDR3 DNA is TGTGCCAGCAGCGCCCTCTCGACTAGCGGGGGCAGGGATACGCAGTATTTT. It yields the protein CASSALSTSGGRDTQYF.

This clonotype came up a few times. The chain couples TRBV20-1 to TRBJ2-1; no clear D. Germline V lookup: CDR1 DFQATT, CDR2 SNEGSKA (reference sequence). The ends were cut back, 0 bases at V and 8 bases at J, with 8 bases in the middle. This CDR3 region has 12 residues. The CDR3 protein is CSARDLGHEQFF. CDR3 nucleotides: TGCAGTGCTAGAGATTTAGGGCATGAGCAGTTCTTC.

This clonotype showed up just a few times. This chain uses TRBV7-9 with TRBJ2-1, with TRBD2 as a possible D gene (5 bases). Trimming cost V 1 base and J 10 bases, with 14 bases left between them. There are 14 residues in the CDR3. Germline CDR1 SEHNR, CDR2 FQNEAQ (reference sequence). CDR3 in amino acids: CASSLEYRAEEQFF. The CDR3 nucleotides read TGTGCCAGCAGCTTAGAATACCGAGCGGAAGAGCAGTTCTTC.

The chain recombines TRBV6-1 with TRBJ1-1, with D possibly matching TRBD1 (5 bases). Germline V gene sequence: CDR1 MNHNS, CDR2 SASEGT. The CDR3 consists of 10 residues. Trimming cost V 7 bases and J 11 bases, with 11 bases left between them. This CDR3 is CASKGVQAFF. For the CDR3, the DNA is TGTGCCAGCAAAGGGGTGCAGGCTTTCTTT.

The genes are TRBV20-1 and TRBJ1-4, with a weak D call TRBD1 (5 bases). The CDR3 length is 12 residues. The germline V gene encodes CDR1 DFQATT and CDR2 SNEGSKA (reference sequence). Trimming pared 6 bases from V and 3 bases from J, leaving 8 bases between. The DNA of the CDR3 is TGCAGTGCCCAGGGCCCTAATGAAAAACTGTTTTTT. It codes for CSAQGPNEKLFF.

The gene calls are TRBV27 and TRBJ1-4, with D possibly TRBD1 on 6 matching bases. The ends were cut back, 4 bases at V and 2 bases at J, with 17 bases in the middle. This CDR3 has 17 residues. CDR1 and CDR2 from the germline V gene are MNHEY and SMNVEV (reference sequence). The CDR3 region is CASSWTAPLATNEKLFF. CDR3 sequence (DNA): TGTGCCAGCAGTTGGACAGCTCCCCTTGCGACTAATGAAAAACTGTTTTTT.

This clonotype has a handful of counts. The gene calls are TRBV12-3 or TRBV12-4 and TRBJ1-1; 11 bases are shared with TRBD1. The CDR3 is 15 residues long. V was pared by 3 bases and J by 7 bases, with 7 bases of the junction left unmatched. CDR3 sequence reads: CASSFAGTGGNEAFF. The CDR3 DNA reads as TGTGCCAGCAGTTTCGCCGGGACAGGGGGGAATGAAGCTTTCTTT.

The table lists this clonotype with a count of one. The chain combines TRBV7-8 with TRBJ1-2; 7 bases map to TRBD1. J gave up 8 bases and V 4 bases, and 19 bases lay outside the gene matches. Germline assignment: CDR1 SGHVS and CDR2 FQNEAQ. The CDR3 is made up of 17 amino acids. CDR3 nucleotides: TGTGCCAGCAGCTCCAGGAGACTTAGGCAGGGGGATCGCGGCTACACCTTC. Translation gives CASSSRRLRQGDRGYTF.

This chain joins TRBV12-3 or TRBV12-4 and TRBJ1-2; no reliable D call. The CDR3 sequence is 12 residues long. V lost 7 bases, J lost 6 bases, and 12 bases lay in between. The CDR3 DNA reads TGTGCCAGCAATTTTGGAAGAAATGGCTACACCTTC. Translating gives CASNFGRNGYTF.

This clonotype was observed at least ten times. V is TRBV5-6 and J is TRBJ2-7; a weak D match, TRBD1 (6 bases). The CDR3 loop spans 13 amino acids. Germline V gene sequence: CDR1 SGHDT, CDR2 YYEEEE. Deletions cut 4 bases from V and 12 bases from J, with 20 bases between. The CDR3 region is CASSSEPPGERYF. DNA of the CDR3: TGTGCCAGCAGCAGCGAACCCCCAGGGGAGAGGTACTTC.

The gene calls are TRBV20-1 and TRBJ1-2; D is uncertain. The CDR3 totals 13 residues. CDR1 and CDR2 from the germline V gene are DFQATT and SNEGSKA (reference sequence). Trimming left V 0 bases short and J 1 base short, with 6 bases between. DNA for the CDR3: TGCAGTGCTAGAGATTGGGGTAACTATGGCTACACCTTC. Residues: CSARDWGNYGYTF.

CDR3 amino acids: CASSLGPVRAGVNTEAFF. The CDR3 nucleotides are TGTGCCAGCAGTTTGGGTCCCGTGAGGGCGGGGGTGAACACTGAAGCTTTCTTT. The chain links TRBV12-3 or TRBV12-4 to TRBJ1-1; perhaps TRBD1 as D (5 bases). V was clipped by 3 bases and J by 0 bases, with 20 bases between them. This CDR3 has 18 amino acids.

This clonotype has only a few counts. J is TRBJ2-3 and V is TRBV9; TRBD2 aligns across 9 bases. Germline V gene data show CDR1 as SGDLS and CDR2 as YYNGEE. Unmatched junction bases numbered 7, after V lost 3 bases and J lost 2 bases. The CDR3 consists of 16 residues. CDR3 in DNA: TGTGCCAGCAGCGAGATTAGCGGGAGCTTCACAGATACGCAGTATTTT. It codes for CASSEISGSFTDTQYF.

The V and J genes are TRBV28 and TRBJ1-5, with 11 positions matching TRBD1. This CDR3 has 15 residues. Germline V gene lookup returns CDR1 MDHEN and CDR2 SYDVKM. J was trimmed by 3 bases and V by 7 bases; bases with no gene match: 5. CDR3 sequence: CASTRDRGNNQPQHF. CDR3 nucleotide sequence: TGTGCCAGCACCCGGGACAGGGGGAACAATCAGCCCCAGCATTTT.

A few counts support this clonotype. The rearrangement links TRBV27 to TRBJ1-2; TRBD1 agrees at 7 bases. J lost 4 bases, V lost 2 bases, and 13 bases had no gene match. The CDR3 sequence is 17 residues long. Germline CDR1 reads MNHEY; CDR2 reads SMNVEV (reference sequence). The CDR3 DNA follows: TGTGCCAGCAGTTTAGGCTCCTGGAGGGGGCTGGGCTATGGCTACACCTTC. It translates to CASSLGSWRGLGYGYTF.

This chain uses TRBV5-1 with TRBJ1-3, with TRBD1 matching 9 bases. Trimming at V came to 2 bases and at J to 4 bases, leaving 7 bases not matched to a gene. The V gene's germline CDR1 is SGHRS and CDR2 YFSETQ. The CDR3 spans 16 residues. CDR3 in amino acids: CASSFAGTGWGNTIYF. CDR3 in DNA: TGCGCCAGCAGCTTCGCCGGGACAGGGTGGGGAAACACCATATATTTT.

This clonotype was observed a handful of times. The J gene is TRBJ2-7, the V gene TRBV20-1; weak D call: TRBD2 (7 bases). The CDR3 extends over 15 amino acids. Germline V lookup: CDR1 DFQATT, CDR2 SNEGSKA (reference sequence). The ends were cut back, 0 bases at V and 3 bases at J, with 15 bases in the middle. CDR3 sequence reads: CSARDWKGGNYEQYF. The CDR3 bases are TGCAGTGCTAGAGATTGGAAGGGGGGGAACTACGAGCAGTACTTC.

This clonotype was counted at least ten times. This chain connects TRBV5-1 to TRBJ2-5; possibly TRBD1 for D (6 bases). Germline V lookup: CDR1 SGHRS, CDR2 YFSETQ. Trimming removed 4 bases from V and 5 bases from J, with 15 bases in between. The CDR3 contains 14 residues. The CDR3 DNA sequence: TGCGCCAGCAGCCTCGGACAGACTTGGGAGACCCAGTACTTC. Its translation is CASSLGQTWETQYF.

This clonotype has only a few counts. The chain couples TRBV5-4 to TRBJ2-2; D is possibly TRBD2 (5 bases). Trimming took off 6 bases at V and 4 bases at J, with 19 bases between the two ends. The CDR3 has 16 amino acids. Per the germline V gene, CDR1 is SGHNT and CDR2 is YYREEE (reference sequence). The CDR3 spells CASKLDIGKVTGELFF. The CDR3 DNA is TGTGCCAGCAAGCTTGATATCGGGAAGGTCACCGGGGAGCTGTTTTTT. Looking up the rest from reference TRBV5-4 and TRBJ2-2 gives the full variable domain: ETGVTQSPTHLIKTRGQQVTLRCSSQSGHNTVSWYQQALGQGPQFIFQYYREEENGRGNFPPRFSGLQFPNYSSELNVNALELDDSALYLCASKLDIGKVTGELFFGEGSRLTVL.

The chain is built from TRBV11-3 and TRBJ2-1; TRBD2 is a possible D gene (6 bases). The length of the CDR3 is 15 residues. The germline gives CDR1 SGHNT, CDR2 YENEEA. V was pared by 1 base and J by 4 bases, with 11 bases between. The CDR3 spells CASSLVLGGYNEQFF. The DNA of the CDR3 is TGTGCCAGCAGCTTAGTACTCGGAGGGTACAATGAGCAGTTCTTC.

This clonotype has a handful of counts. The rearrangement joins TRBV27 to TRBJ1-4, with 8 bases identical to TRBD1. The germline V gene has CDR1 MNHEY and CDR2 SMNVEV (reference sequence). J was trimmed by 8 bases and V by 10 bases; bases with no gene match: 9. CDR3 length: 13 residues. The CDR3 bases are TGTGCCACCAAACGGACAGGGAACGAAAAACTGTTTTTT. Amino acid sequence: CATKRTGNEKLFF.

CDR3 residues: CASSEGTGKNPLHF. The CDR3 bases are TGTGCCAGCAGTGAAGGGACAGGCAAAAACCCCCTCCACTTT. The V and J genes are TRBV6-1 and TRBJ1-6; 7 nucleotides agree with TRBD1. CDR3 length: 14 residues. Germline V gene data show CDR1 as MNHNS and CDR2 as SASEGT. The V gene end was trimmed by 1 base and the J gene end by 13 bases; junction bases not matched to a gene: 7.